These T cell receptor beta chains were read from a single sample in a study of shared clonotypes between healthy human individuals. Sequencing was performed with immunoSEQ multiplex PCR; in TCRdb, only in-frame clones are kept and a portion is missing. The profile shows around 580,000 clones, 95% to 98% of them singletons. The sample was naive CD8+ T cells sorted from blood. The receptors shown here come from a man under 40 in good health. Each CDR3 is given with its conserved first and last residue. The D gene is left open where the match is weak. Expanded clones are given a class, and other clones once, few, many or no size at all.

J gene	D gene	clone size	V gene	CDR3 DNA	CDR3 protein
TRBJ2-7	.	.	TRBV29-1	TGCAGCGCCCGAGGGTCGAGCCGGAGCTCCTACGAGCAGTACTTC	CSARGSSRSSYEQYF
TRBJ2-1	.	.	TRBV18	TGTGCCAGCTCACCGACAGGTGGGGGCTCCTACAATGAGCAGTTCTTC	CASSPTGGGSYNEQFF
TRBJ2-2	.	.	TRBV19	TGTGCCAGTAGTGCCGCGGGACCCACCGGGGAGCTGTTTTTT	CASSAAGPTGELFF
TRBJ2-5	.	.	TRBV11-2	TGTGCCAGCAGCTCGGACGGAGAGACCCAGTACTTC	CASSSDGETQYF
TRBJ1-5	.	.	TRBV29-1	TGCAGCGTTGTGCTGGATAATCAGCCCCAGCATTTT	CSVVLDNQPQHF
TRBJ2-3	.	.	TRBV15	TGTGCCACCAGCAGAGGCCGGAGGGTCCTTGTTACAGATACGCAGTATTTT	CATSRGRRVLVTDTQYF
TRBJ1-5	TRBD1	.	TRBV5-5	TGTGCCAGCAGCTTGGCGGGTGGACAGGAGATCTATAGCAATCAGCCCCAGCATTTT	CASSLAGGQEIYSNQPQHF
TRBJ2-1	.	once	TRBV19	TGTGCCAGTAGTATTGGGTACGCTGAGCAGTTCTTC	CASSIGYAEQFF
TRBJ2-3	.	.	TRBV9	TGTGCCAGCAGCGACCACTGGGGGACAGATACGCAGTATTTT	CASSDHWGTDTQYF
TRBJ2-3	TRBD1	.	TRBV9	TGTGCCAGCAGCTCCCCATTAGGGGGCGAGACAGATACGCAGTATTTT	CASSSPLGGETDTQYF
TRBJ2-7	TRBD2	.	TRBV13	TGTGCCAGCACCTCAACGGGGCGGGAGGTGTACTTC	CASTSTGREVYF
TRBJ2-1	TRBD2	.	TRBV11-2	TGTGCCAGCAGCTTAGGGGGACTAGCGGCCTACAATGAGCAGTTCTTC	CASSLGGLAAYNEQFF
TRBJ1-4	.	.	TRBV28	TGTGCCACCTCGCTCGGTGATGAAAAACTGTTTTTT	CATSLGDEKLFF
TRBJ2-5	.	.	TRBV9	TGTGCCAGCAGCGTAGAGGGGGACGTCTACCAAGAGACCCAGTACTTC	CASSVEGDVYQETQYF